One T cell receptor (beta chain) is described in this entry. PCR primers comprised 60 Vbeta and 13 Jbeta primers. Assay used: immunoSEQ multiplex PCR; TCRdb lists only in-frame clones, some missing. The table records some 85,000 clones, around 77% of them present only once. This sample stems from a study of cytomegalovirus exposure and HLA in healthy donors. Germline assignment: CDR1 SGHNT and CDR2 YYREEE (reference sequence). CDR3 size: 16 residues. The V gene end was trimmed by 0 bases and the J gene end by 9 bases; junction bases not matched to a gene: 11. Input material: PBMCs. The chain couples TRBV5-4 to TRBJ2-1; 8 bases match TRBD2. The TCR originated in a man aged 25-45 years in good health and CMV-seronegative. CDR3 sequence reads: CASSLDPGGPLSEQFF. The CDR3 DNA follows: TGTGCCAGCAGCTTGGATCCGGGGGGGCCCCTTAGTGAGCAGTTCTTC. Full variable domain (rest looked up from reference TRBV5-4 and TRBJ2-1): ETGVTQSPTHLIKTRGQQVTLRCSSQSGHNTVSWYQQALGQGPQFIFQYYREEENGRGNFPPRFSGLQFPNYSSELNVNALELDDSALYLCASSLDPGGPLSEQFFGPGTRLTVL.